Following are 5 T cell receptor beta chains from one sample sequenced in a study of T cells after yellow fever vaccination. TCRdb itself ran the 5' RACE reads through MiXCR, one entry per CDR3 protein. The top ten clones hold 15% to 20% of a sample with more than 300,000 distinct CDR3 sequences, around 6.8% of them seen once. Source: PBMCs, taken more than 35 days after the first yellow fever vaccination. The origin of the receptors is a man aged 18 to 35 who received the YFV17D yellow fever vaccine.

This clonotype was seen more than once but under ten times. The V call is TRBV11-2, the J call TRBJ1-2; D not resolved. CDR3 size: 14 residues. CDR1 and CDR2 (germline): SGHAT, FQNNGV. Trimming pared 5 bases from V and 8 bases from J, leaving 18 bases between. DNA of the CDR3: TGTGCCAGCAGCCCTTCGGGTCTGAGCTCCGGCTACACCTTC. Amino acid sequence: CASSPSGLSSGYTF.

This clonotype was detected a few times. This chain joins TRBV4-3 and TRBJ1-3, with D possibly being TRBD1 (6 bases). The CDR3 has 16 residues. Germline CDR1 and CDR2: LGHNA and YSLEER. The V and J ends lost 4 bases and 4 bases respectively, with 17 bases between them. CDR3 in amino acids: CASSPDPRGTGNTIYF. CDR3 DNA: TGCGCCAGCAGCCCTGATCCCAGGGGAACAGGAAACACCATATATTTT.

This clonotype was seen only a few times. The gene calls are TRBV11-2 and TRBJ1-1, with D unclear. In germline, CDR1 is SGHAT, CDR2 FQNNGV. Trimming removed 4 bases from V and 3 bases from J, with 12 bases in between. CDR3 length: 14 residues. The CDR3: CASSWQAGDTEAFF. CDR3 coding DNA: TGTGCCAGCAGCTGGCAAGCTGGGGACACTGAAGCTTTCTTT.

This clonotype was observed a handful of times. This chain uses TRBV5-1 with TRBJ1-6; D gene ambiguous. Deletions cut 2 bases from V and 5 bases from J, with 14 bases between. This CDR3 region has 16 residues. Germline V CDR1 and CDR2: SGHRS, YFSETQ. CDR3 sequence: CASSFLQQADNSPLHF. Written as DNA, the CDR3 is TGCGCCAGCAGCTTTCTCCAGCAGGCCGATAATTCACCCCTCCACTTT.

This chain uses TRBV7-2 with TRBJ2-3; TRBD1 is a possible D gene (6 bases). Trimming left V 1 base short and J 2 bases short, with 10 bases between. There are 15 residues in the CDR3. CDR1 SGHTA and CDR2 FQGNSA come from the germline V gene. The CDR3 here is CASSLVPGATDTQYF. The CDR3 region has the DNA TGTGCCAGCAGCTTAGTTCCAGGGGCCACAGATACGCAGTATTTT.